This is a list of T cell receptor beta chains from one sample in a study of early T cells in non-severe SARS-CoV-2 infection. Each CDR3 protein gets one entry after TCRdb re-called the 5' RACE reads with MiXCR. This repertoire shows approximately 75,000 distinct CDR3 sequences, about 4.9% found once; its top ten account for around 3.4%. The sequenced sample was whole blood, obtained at baseline. These receptors were obtained from an adult who was a healthcare worker with PCR-confirmed SARS-CoV-2 infection or an uninfected control (not recorded which). The donor label of this sample is uncertain. Each CDR3 is given with its conserved first and last residue. Fields, in order: V gene, J gene, CDR3 protein.

>TRBV11-2|TRBJ2-3
CASSLALWGRGTDTQYF
>TRBV13|TRBJ1-5
CASSPWDSHAHSNQPQHF
>TRBV7-9|TRBJ1-1
CASRRIIGTSNTEAFF
>TRBV14|TRBJ1-6
CASSQETGVNSPLHF
>TRBV11-2|TRBJ2-2
CASSSWGGETGELFF
>TRBV28|TRBJ1-1
CASGFSLGAEAFF
>TRBV10-3|TRBJ1-1
CAISEQMGAFF
>TRBV18|TRBJ1-1
CASSPGHLLNTEAFF
>TRBV20-1|TRBJ2-1
CSARKTGTSVANEQFF
>TRBV7-2|TRBJ1-1
CASSRDMNTEAFF
>TRBV3-1|TRBJ1-2
CASRIQGSLLGYTF
>TRBV20-1|TRBJ1-3
CSTISGGPENTIYF
>TRBV7-6|TRBJ2-7
CASSLVCLRNYEQYF
>TRBV27|TRBJ1-4
CASSLRTANEKLFF
>TRBV6-5|TRBJ2-3
CASSYLGARSTDTQYF
>TRBV11-1|TRBJ1-2
CASSSTPNYGYTF